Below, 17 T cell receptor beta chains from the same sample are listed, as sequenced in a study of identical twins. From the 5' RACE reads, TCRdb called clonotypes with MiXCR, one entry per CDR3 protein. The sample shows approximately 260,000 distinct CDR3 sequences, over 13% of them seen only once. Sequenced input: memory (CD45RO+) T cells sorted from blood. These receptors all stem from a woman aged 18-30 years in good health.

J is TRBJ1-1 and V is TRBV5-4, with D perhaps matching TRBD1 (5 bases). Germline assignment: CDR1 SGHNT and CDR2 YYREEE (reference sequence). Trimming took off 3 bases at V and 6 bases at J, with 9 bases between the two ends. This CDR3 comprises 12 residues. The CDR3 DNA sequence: TGTGCCAGCAGCTCTTTACAGGCTGAAGCTTTCTTT. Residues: CASSSLQAEAFF. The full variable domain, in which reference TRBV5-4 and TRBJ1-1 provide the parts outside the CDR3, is ETGVTQSPTHLIKTRGQQVTLRCSSQSGHNTVSWYQQALGQGPQFIFQYYREEENGRGNFPPRFSGLQFPNYSSELNVNALELDDSALYLCASSSLQAEAFFGQGTRLTVV.

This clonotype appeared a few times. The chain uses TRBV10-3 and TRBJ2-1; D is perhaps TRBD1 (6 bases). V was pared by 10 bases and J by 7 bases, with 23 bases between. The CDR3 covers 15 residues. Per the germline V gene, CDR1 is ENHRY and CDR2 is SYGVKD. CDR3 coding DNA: TGTGCCACTGGTAGCAGGGGATTGGGGTTGAATGAGCAGTTCTTC. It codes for CATGSRGLGLNEQFF.

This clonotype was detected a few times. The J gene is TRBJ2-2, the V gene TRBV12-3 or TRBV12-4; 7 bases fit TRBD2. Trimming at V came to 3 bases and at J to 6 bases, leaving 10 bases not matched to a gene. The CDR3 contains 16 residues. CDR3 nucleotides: TGTGCCAGCAGTTTTTTGGCGGGAGTGTCGTCCGGGGAGCTGTTTTTT. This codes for CASSFLAGVSSGELFF.

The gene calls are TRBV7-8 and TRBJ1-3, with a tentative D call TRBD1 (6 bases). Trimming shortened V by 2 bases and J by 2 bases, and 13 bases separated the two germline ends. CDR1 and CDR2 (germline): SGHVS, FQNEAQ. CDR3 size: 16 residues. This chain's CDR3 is CASSLRGGGAGNTIYF. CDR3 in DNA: TGTGCCAGCAGCTTAAGAGGGGGTGGTGCTGGAAACACCATATATTTT.

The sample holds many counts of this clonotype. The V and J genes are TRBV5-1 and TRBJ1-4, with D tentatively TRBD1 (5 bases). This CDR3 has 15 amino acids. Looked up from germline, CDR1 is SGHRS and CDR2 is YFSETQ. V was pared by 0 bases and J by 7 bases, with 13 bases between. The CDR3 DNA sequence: TGCGCCAGCAGCTTGGAGCCGGGGACGGGTGAAAAACTGTTTTTT. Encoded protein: CASSLEPGTGEKLFF.

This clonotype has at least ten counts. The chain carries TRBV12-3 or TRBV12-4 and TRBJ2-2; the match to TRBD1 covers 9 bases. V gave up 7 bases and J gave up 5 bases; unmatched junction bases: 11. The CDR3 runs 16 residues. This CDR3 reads CASKSLGQGSTGELFF. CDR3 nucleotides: TGTGCCAGCAAGTCCCTGGGACAGGGAAGTACCGGGGAGCTGTTTTTT.

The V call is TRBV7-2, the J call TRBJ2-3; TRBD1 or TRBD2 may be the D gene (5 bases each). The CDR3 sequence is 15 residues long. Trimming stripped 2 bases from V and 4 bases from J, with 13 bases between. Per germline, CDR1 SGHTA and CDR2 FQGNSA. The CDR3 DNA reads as TGTGCCAGCAGCTTATGGACGGGGCTAGCAGATACGCAGTATTTT. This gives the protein CASSLWTGLADTQYF.

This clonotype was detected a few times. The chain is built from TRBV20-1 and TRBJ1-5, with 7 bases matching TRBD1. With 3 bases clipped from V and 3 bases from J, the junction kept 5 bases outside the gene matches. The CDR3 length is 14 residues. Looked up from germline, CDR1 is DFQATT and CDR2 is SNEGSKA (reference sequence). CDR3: CSARSGGSNQPQHF. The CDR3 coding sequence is TGCAGTGCTAGGTCAGGGGGGTCCAATCAGCCCCAGCATTTT.

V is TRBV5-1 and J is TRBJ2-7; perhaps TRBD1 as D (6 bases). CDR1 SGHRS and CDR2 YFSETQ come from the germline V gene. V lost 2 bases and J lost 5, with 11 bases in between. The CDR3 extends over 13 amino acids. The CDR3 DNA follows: TGCGCCAGCAGCTTCACAGGGTCCAACGAGCAGTACTTC. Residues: CASSFTGSNEQYF. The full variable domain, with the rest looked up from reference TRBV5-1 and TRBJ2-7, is KAGVTQTPRYLIKTRGQQVTLSCSPISGHRSVSWYQQTPGQGLQFLFEYFSETQRNKGNFPGRFSGRQFSNSRSEMNVSTLELGDSALYLCASSFTGSNEQYFGPGTRLTVT.

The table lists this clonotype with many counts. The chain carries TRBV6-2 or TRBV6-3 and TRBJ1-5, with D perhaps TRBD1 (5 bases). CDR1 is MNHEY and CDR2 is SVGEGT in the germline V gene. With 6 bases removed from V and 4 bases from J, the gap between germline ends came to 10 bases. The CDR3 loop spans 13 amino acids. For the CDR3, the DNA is TGTGCCAGCAGCCGGGGGGTTAATCAGCCCCAGCATTTT. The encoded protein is CASSRGVNQPQHF.

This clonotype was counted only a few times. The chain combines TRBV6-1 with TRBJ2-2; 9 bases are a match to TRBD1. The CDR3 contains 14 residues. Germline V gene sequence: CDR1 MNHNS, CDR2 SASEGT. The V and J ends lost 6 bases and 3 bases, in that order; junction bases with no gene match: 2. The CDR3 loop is CASRDRGYTGELFF. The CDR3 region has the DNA TGTGCCAGCAGGGACAGGGGTTACACCGGGGAGCTGTTTTTT.

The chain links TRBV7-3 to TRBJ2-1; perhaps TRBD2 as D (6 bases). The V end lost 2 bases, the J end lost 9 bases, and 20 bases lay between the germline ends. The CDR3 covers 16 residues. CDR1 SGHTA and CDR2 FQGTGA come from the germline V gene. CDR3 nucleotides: TGTGCCAGCAGCTTACTTGGAGGGGTTAATGAGGGTGAGCAGTTCTTC. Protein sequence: CASSLLGGVNEGEQFF.

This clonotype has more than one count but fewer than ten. The DNA for the CDR3 is TGCGCCAGCAGCCGATCCGGGCCCAGGGGCGAAAAACTGTTTTTT. This sequence encodes CASSRSGPRGEKLFF. The V and J genes are TRBV4-3 and TRBJ1-4, with D possibly TRBD1 on 6 matching bases. Per the germline V gene, CDR1 is LGHNA and CDR2 is YSLEER. This CDR3 has 15 residues. The V and J ends lost 4 bases and 8 bases respectively, with 17 bases between them.

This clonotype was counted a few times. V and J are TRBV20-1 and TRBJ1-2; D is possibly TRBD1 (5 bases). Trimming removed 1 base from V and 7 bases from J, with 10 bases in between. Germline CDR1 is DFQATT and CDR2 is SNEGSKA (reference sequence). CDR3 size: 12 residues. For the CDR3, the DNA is TGCAGTGCTAGAGTCGGGGCGACTGGCTACACCTTC. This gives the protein CSARVGATGYTF.

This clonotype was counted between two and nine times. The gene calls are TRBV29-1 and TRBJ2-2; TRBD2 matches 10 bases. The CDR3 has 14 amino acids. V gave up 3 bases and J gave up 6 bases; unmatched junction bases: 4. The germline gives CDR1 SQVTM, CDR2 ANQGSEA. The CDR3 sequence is CSVDLAGVAGELFF. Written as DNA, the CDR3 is TGCAGCGTTGACCTAGCGGGAGTCGCCGGGGAGCTGTTTTTT.

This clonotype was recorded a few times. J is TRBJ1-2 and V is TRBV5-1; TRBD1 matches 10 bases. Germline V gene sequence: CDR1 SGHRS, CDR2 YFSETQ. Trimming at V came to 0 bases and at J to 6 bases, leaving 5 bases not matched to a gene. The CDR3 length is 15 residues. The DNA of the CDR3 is TGCGCCAGCAGCTTGGGACAGGGGGCAACGAATGGCTACACCTTC. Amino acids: CASSLGQGATNGYTF.

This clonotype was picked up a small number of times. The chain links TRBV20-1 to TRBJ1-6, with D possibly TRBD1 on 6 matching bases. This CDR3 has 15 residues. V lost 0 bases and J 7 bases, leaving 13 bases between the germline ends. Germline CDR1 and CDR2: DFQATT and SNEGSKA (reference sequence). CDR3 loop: CSARDQGLPNSPLHF. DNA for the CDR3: TGCAGTGCTAGAGATCAGGGGCTTCCCAATTCACCCCTCCACTTT.